These T cell receptor beta chains were read from a single sample in a study of PD-1 blockade in classical Hodgkin lymphoma. TCRdb's copy holds only in-frame clones and misses some; the assay was immunoSEQ multiplex PCR. The data contain 35,000 to 45,000 clones, 70% to 80% of them seen just once; the ten biggest clones take up less than 4%. This specimen consisted of peripheral blood mononuclear cells (PBMCs), obtained at baseline. The receptor set was obtained from a human donor with classical Hodgkin lymphoma. Both conserved end residues are part of each CDR3. The order of the fields is V gene, D gene, clone size, J gene, CDR3 DNA, CDR3 protein. D genes are given only for firm matches. Clone size, where shown, is once, few, many, or a class for clones that have expanded.

>TRBV15|.|few|TRBJ1-2
TGTGCCACCAGCAGAGGGAGAGGGATTATGGACTATGGCTACACCTTC
CATSRGRGIMDYGYTF
>TRBV30|TRBD2|.|TRBJ2-7
TGTGCCTGGGCGGGAGGGACGAAAGTGAAGTACGAGCAGTACTTC
CAWAGGTKVKYEQYF
>TRBV5-4|.|.|TRBJ2-2
TGTGCCAGCAGCCAAGATCTTATGGCACCTCTGAACACCGGGGAGCTGTTTTTT
CASSQDLMAPLNTGELFF
>TRBV23-1|.|.|TRBJ1-1
TGCGCCAGCAGTAGGGCAGTCATGAACACTGAAGCTTTCTTT
CASSRAVMNTEAFF
>TRBV6-6|TRBD2|.|TRBJ2-1
TGTGCCAGCGAGGCTAGCGGGAGTGGGAAGTTCTTC
CASEASGSGKFF
>TRBV5-1|.|.|TRBJ2-5
TGCGCCAGCAGCTTGGGGCAGGGGCGGGAGACCCAGTACTTC
CASSLGQGRETQYF
>TRBV28|TRBD1|.|TRBJ2-7
TGTGCCAGCAGTTATGGACAGGACTACGAGCAGTACTTC
CASSYGQDYEQYF
>TRBV27|.|.|TRBJ2-7
TGTGCCAGCAGTTCGGGTGCATACGAGCAGTACTTC
CASSSGAYEQYF
>TRBV6-5|.|.|TRBJ2-5
TGTGCCAGCAGTTACTCTACAGGTGTAGAGACCCAGTACTTC
CASSYSTGVETQYF
>TRBV27|TRBD1|.|TRBJ2-7
TGTGCCACCAAGCCGGGACAGGGGATCCACGGGCAGTACTTC
CATKPGQGIHGQYF
>TRBV28|.|.|TRBJ1-5
TGTGCCAGCAGTTCAGGCATACGAAATCAGCCCCAGCATTTT
CASSSGIRNQPQHF
>TRBV7-9|TRBD1|few|TRBJ1-1
TGTGCCAGCAGCTTGGTGGGGACAGCCCTCACTGAAGCTTTCTTT
CASSLVGTALTEAFF
>TRBV6-5|.|.|TRBJ2-7
TGTGCCAGCAGTTCCGACGGGAGCTCCTACGAGCAGTACTTC
CASSSDGSSYEQYF
>TRBV19|.|.|TRBJ1-1
TGTGCCAGTAGTATCGGACATGACGGCACTGAAGCTTTCTTT
CASSIGHDGTEAFF
>TRBV6-1|.|.|TRBJ2-7
TGTGCCAGCCAGCTCCAGCGGTCCTACGAGCAGTACTTC
CASQLQRSYEQYF
>TRBV5-4|.|once|TRBJ2-3
TGTGCCAGCACCGGCGGGACTTCAGATACGCAGTATTTT
CASTGGTSDTQYF
>TRBV25-1|.|.|TRBJ1-6
TGTGCCAGCAGTGGATCGGGGAATAATTCACCCCTCCACTTT
CASSGSGNNSPLHF
>TRBV10-1|TRBD1|.|TRBJ1-5
TGCGCCAGCCGACTATCCTCTCGGGACAGGGACCTATGGCCCCAGCATTTT
CASRLSSRDRDLWPQHF
>TRBV18|.|.|TRBJ2-7
TGTGCCAGCTCAACGGTGGAGGGACTTCTTAGTGAGCAGTACTTC
CASSTVEGLLSEQYF
>TRBV10-3|TRBD1|.|TRBJ1-1
TGTGCCATAACAGGGGCATCGAACACTGAAGCTTTCTTT
CAITGASNTEAFF
>TRBV6-6|.|.|TRBJ1-6
TGTGCCAGCATCGGTCCGGGGAATTCACCCCTCCACTTT
CASIGPGNSPLHF
>TRBV6-5|TRBD2|once|TRBJ2-2
TGTGCCAGCAGTTACTTCGGGGGGGTGTTCACCGGGGAGCTGTTTTTT
CASSYFGGVFTGELFF
>TRBV10-1|.|.|TRBJ2-7
TGCGCCAGCAGTGGGCGGGGACAGCCTGTATTTGTCGAGCAGTACTTC
CASSGRGQPVFVEQYF
>TRBV18|TRBD1|.|TRBJ1-5
TGTGCCAGCTCACTAGCCGGACAGGGTCAGCATTTT
CASSLAGQGQHF
>TRBV10-3|.|few|TRBJ1-2
TGTGCCATCAGGGAGACACAGGGAAATTATGGCTACACCTTC
CAIRETQGNYGYTF
>TRBV7-2|.|.|TRBJ1-3
TGTGCCAGCAGCCCCTCCTACTCTGGAAACACCATATATTTT
CASSPSYSGNTIYF
>TRBV7-9|TRBD2|many|TRBJ2-1
TGTGCCAGCAGCTTAGCGCCTAGCGGGGGGGTCTACAATGAGCAGTTCTTC
CASSLAPSGGVYNEQFF
>TRBV5-4|.|.|TRBJ1-2
TGTGCCAGCAGCTTGGCAGACGGCTACACCTTC
CASSLADGYTF
>TRBV30|.|few|TRBJ2-7
TGTGCCTGGAATTTAGGGTACGAGCAGTACTTC
CAWNLGYEQYF
>TRBV4-1|.|.|TRBJ1-2
TGCGCCAGCGGGGTCGGGGGGGGCAGGGAGAACACCTTC
CASGVGGGRENTF
>TRBV7-3|.|.|TRBJ1-6
TGTGCCAGCAGCTTAACCCCCCCGGGCCCTCTGAGCTCCTATAATTCACCCCTCCACTTT
CASSLTPPGPLSSYNSPLHF
>TRBV7-3|.|once|TRBJ2-1
TGTGCCAGCAGCCGGGGACCTAGCAATGAGCAGTTCTTC
CASSRGPSNEQFF
>TRBV5-1|TRBD1|.|TRBJ2-1
TGCGCCAGCAGCTTTCTACCGACAGGGGGCAGCTACAATGAGCAGTTCTTC
CASSFLPTGGSYNEQFF
>TRBV9|.|.|TRBJ1-6
TGTGCCAGCAGCGTAGATCCTAATAATTCACCCCTCCACTTT
CASSVDPNNSPLHF
>TRBV21-1|.|.|TRBJ1-2
TGTGCCAGCAAAACAACTCGGTTTTCGACAGGGATTTTTGGCTATGGCTACACCTTC
CASKTTRFSTGIFGYGYTF
>TRBV29-1|.|few|TRBJ1-3
TGCAGCGTTGTCTGGGCAGGGACTGGAAACACCATATATTTT
CSVVWAGTGNTIYF
>TRBV7-9|TRBD1|.|TRBJ2-7
TGTGCCAGCAGCTTGGGACAGTACTACGAGCAGTACTTC
CASSLGQYYEQYF
>TRBV6-6|.|.|TRBJ1-1
TGTGCCAGCAGTTACTCACCTACGGGGGACACTGAAGCTTTCTTT
CASSYSPTGDTEAFF
>TRBV14|TRBD1|.|TRBJ1-1
TGTGCCAGCAGCCAAAAGACAGGGCGCACTGAAGCTTTCTTT
CASSQKTGRTEAFF
>TRBV6-6|.|.|TRBJ2-1
TGTGCCAGCAGAGGCCGGGACACCAATGAGCAGTTCTTC
CASRGRDTNEQFF
>TRBV12-2|.|.|TRBJ2-7
TGTGCAAGTCGGCTCCGGGACACCATAACCCCCTACGAGCAGTACTTC
CASRLRDTITPYEQYF
>TRBV7-6|.|.|TRBJ1-5
TGTGCCAGCAGCTTAGCTGGGGCAGGGAGCAATCAGCCCCAGCATTTT
CASSLAGAGSNQPQHF
>TRBV5-1|.|few|TRBJ2-1
TGCGCCAGCAGTGACGGCTTGCGATCCTACAATGAGCAGTTCTTC
CASSDGLRSYNEQFF
>TRBV28|.|.|TRBJ2-7
TGTGCCAGCAGTTTAAGGCCCAGCAACTACGAGCAGTACTTC
CASSLRPSNYEQYF
>TRBV6-1|.|.|TRBJ2-3
TGTGCCAGCTGGGCAGATACGCAGTATTTT
CASWADTQYF
>TRBV14|.|.|TRBJ2-7
TGTGCCAGCAGCCAAGAAATTCCGGGGGAGCCGTACTTC
CASSQEIPGEPYF
>TRBV11-2|.|few|TRBJ2-7
TGTGCCAGCAGCTTGGGGTTCGAGCAGTACTTC
CASSLGFEQYF
>TRBV19|TRBD1|.|TRBJ1-2
TGTGCCAGTAGTCCCGGACAGGGGGACTATGGCTACACCTTC
CASSPGQGDYGYTF
>TRBV7-9|.|many|TRBJ2-5
TGTGCCAGCAGCCCCGGTGGTTGGGCAGAGACCCAGTACTTC
CASSPGGWAETQYF
>TRBV7-6|.|.|TRBJ1-2
TGTGCCAGCAGCTCGTCCGGCTTACCCCGTGGCTACACCTTC
CASSSSGLPRGYTF
>TRBV10-2|.|.|TRBJ2-7
TGCGCCAGCAGTGAGCCCCGGGACACCTCCTACGAGCAGTACTTC
CASSEPRDTSYEQYF
>TRBV11-2|TRBD2|.|TRBJ2-1
TGTGCCAGCAGCTTAGCCAGCGGGGGGTACAATGAGCAGTTCTTC
CASSLASGGYNEQFF
>TRBV28|.|.|TRBJ2-3
TGTGCCAGCAATATGATCGGAATAGGGTTCACAGATACGCAGTATTTT
CASNMIGIGFTDTQYF
>TRBV4-3|.|once|TRBJ2-3
TGCGCCAGCAGTAGCTGGCCAGGGGGCACAGATACGCAGTATTTT
CASSSWPGGTDTQYF
>TRBV28|.|.|TRBJ1-1
TGTGCCAGCAGTTTAAGGTTGATCACTGAAGCTTTCTTT
CASSLRLITEAFF
>TRBV19|.|.|TRBJ2-3
TGTGCCAGTAGTATTGATCAGGGAACAGATACGCAGTATTTT
CASSIDQGTDTQYF
>TRBV30|.|few|TRBJ1-1
TGTGCCTGGAGTGTATGGAGTGGCGCTGAAGCTTTCTTT
CAWSVWSGAEAFF
>TRBV29-1|TRBD1|.|TRBJ1-2
TGCAGCGTTGGATTGGACAGGGGCTACACCTTC
CSVGLDRGYTF
>TRBV9|TRBD1|.|TRBJ2-7
TGTGCCAGCAGCGTAGGCGGGACAGGTGCTTACGAGCAGTACTTC
CASSVGGTGAYEQYF
>TRBV19|.|.|TRBJ1-5
TGTGCCAGTAGTATAGACCTGGCGGGTTATAGCAATCAGCCCCAGCATTTT
CASSIDLAGYSNQPQHF